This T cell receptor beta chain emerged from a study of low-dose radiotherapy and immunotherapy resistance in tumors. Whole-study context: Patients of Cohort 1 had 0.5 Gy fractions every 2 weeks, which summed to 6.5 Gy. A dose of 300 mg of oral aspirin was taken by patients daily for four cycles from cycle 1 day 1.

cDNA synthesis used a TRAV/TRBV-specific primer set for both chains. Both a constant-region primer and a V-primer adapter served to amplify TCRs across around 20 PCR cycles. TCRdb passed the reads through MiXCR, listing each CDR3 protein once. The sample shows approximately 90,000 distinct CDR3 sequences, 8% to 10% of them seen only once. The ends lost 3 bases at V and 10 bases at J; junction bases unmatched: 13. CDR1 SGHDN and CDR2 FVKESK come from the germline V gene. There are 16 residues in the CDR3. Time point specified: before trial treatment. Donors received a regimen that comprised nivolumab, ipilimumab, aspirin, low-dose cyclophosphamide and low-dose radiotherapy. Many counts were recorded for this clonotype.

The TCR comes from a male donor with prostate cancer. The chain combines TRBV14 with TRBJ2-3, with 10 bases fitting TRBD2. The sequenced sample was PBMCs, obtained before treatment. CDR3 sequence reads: CASSHLGTSASDAQYF. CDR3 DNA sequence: TGTGCCAGCAGCCACCTCGGGACTAGCGCTTCTGATGCGCAGTATTTT.